One sample yielded the 10 T cell receptor beta chains listed below, sequenced in a study of monozygotic twins with inflammatory bowel disease. TCRdb re-called the 5' RACE reads; every CDR3 protein appears as one record, without DNA. This sample's table reports 150,000 to 200,000 distinct CDR3 sequences. The sequenced material came from blood. The receptors stem from a human donor with ulcerative colitis or Crohn's disease, or a healthy co-twin of an affected twin (not recorded which).

CDR3 residues: CASSLALGLQETQYF. The chain uses TRBV5-1 and TRBJ2-5; TCRdb's D call, TRBD2, is unchecked because there is no DNA. The CDR3 totals 15 residues. Germline assignment: CDR1 SGHRS and CDR2 YFSETQ. The entire variable domain, with the rest obtained from reference TRBV5-1 and TRBJ2-5, is as follows: KAGVTQTPRYLIKTRGQQVTLSCSPISGHRSVSWYQQTPGQGLQFLFEYFSETQRNKGNFPGRFSGRQFSNSRSEMNVSTLELGDSALYLCASSLALGLQETQYFGPGTRLLVL.

The rearrangement uses TRBV10-3 and TRBJ1-5; as DNA is missing, the TRBD1 call by TCRdb cannot be tested. Germline values: CDR1 ENHRY, CDR2 SYGVKD. This CDR3 has 16 amino acids. The CDR3 protein is CAISDPDSSGNQPQHF.

This chain joins TRBV12-3 or TRBV12-4 and TRBJ1-5. The CDR3 covers 14 residues. This chain's CDR3 is CASSFSVSNQPQHF.

The CDR3 here is CASSLAGGGTLNEQFF. This chain joins TRBV7-6 and TRBJ2-1; TCRdb outputs TRBD2, but without DNA this stays unchecked. Looked up from germline, CDR1 is SGHVS and CDR2 is FNYEAQ. The CDR3 loop spans 16 amino acids.

This chain's CDR3 is CASSLGRVQETQYF. V is TRBV5-1 and J is TRBJ2-5. CDR1 and CDR2 (germline): SGHRS, YFSETQ. The CDR3 has 14 residues.

V and J are TRBV25-1 and TRBJ1-6; the D call from TCRdb, TRBD1, cannot be confirmed without DNA. Germline CDR1 is MGHDK and CDR2 is SYGVNS. CDR3 length: 15 residues. CDR3 sequence reads: CASSPGSSYNSPLHF.

This chain joins TRBV25-1 and TRBJ2-7; TCRdb designates TRBD2, a call that cannot be tested without DNA. CDR1 and CDR2 from the germline V gene are MGHDK and SYGVNS. This CDR3 spans 15 amino acids. The CDR3 loop reads CASSESGILSYEQYF.

The chain is built from TRBV5-1 and TRBJ1-1. The CDR3 totals 14 residues. Germline V gives CDR1 SGHRS, CDR2 YFSETQ. This chain's CDR3 is CASSLKQGRAEAFF.

The V and J genes are TRBV12-3 or TRBV12-4 and TRBJ1-1; no DNA is available, so the TRBD1 call from TCRdb remains unchecked. CDR3 length: 14 amino acids. CDR3: CASSVRTGVNEAFF.

The V and J genes are TRBV12-3 or TRBV12-4 and TRBJ2-2; TCRdb indicates TRBD2, and absent DNA this call remains unverified. This CDR3 is 16 amino acids long. This chain's CDR3 is CASRSGLAEVGGELFF.